The TCR beta chain described here comes from a study of graft-versus-host responses after intestinal transplantation (dated by TCRdb to the early 2020s). At the level of the whole study: Multivisceral, liver-intestinal, or isolated intestinal transplants were received by the recipients. A cohort of about two dozen intestinal transplant recipients, including one retransplant, was enrolled, and a few patients lacking pretransplant specimens were excluded. A peak of at least 4% donor T cells among recipient peripheral blood mononuclear cells was the definition used for donor T cell macrochimerism. To identify alloreactive clones, pre-transplant mixed lymphocyte reaction products were sequenced and compared with unstimulated pre-transplant donor and recipient T cells. All recipients received anti-thymocyte globulin induction followed by maintenance tacrolimus and steroids for roughly three years. After intestinal transplantation, graft-versus-host and host-versus-graft alloreactive T cell clones were followed in the graft, circulation and bone marrow using bulk TCR-beta CDR3 sequencing. Instead of going to the commercial service, samples from a few later patients were sequenced in-house on an Illumina MiSeq and processed with MiXCR. The study at large found these results: GvH clones were detected in recipient bone marrow, and some of these GvH clones were observed earlier in ileal mucosa or blood, consistent with an intestinal mucosal origin. Peak levels of circulating GvH clones were associated with declines in HvG clones early after transplant. The conclusions were limited by the relatively low number and heterogeneity of the intestinal transplant patients. High GvH to HvG T cell clonal ratios were observed in the allografts of patients with donor T cell macrochimerism.

A word on this clone: Its target antigen remains unknown. Base qualities are not provided; no much larger clone lies one nucleotide away.

In the first month after transplant, blood samples were collected up to 4 times, and after that at least monthly when available. The CDR3, from cysteine to phenylalanine, totals 11 residues. Just CDR3 DNA is preserved here, 33 bases in frame from base 1. The V end loses 4 bases and the J end loses 14 bases, and a stretch of 13 bases separates them. From a lookup of the germline V gene, CDR1 and CDR2 are SNHLY and FYNNEI. The protocol used for the library was the immunoSEQ multiplex PCR assay. High-throughput TCR-beta CDR3 sequencing of genomic DNA from most patients was performed by Adaptive Biotechnologies. Processing in the source paper ran as follows. Adaptive's ImmunoSEQ software supplied the TCR sequencing data for 18 patients, while MiXCR and VDJtools were used to process a few other patients. CDR3 nucleotide sequences shared between donor and recipient were removed because the origin of such sequences could not be assigned. To be classed as alloreactive, a clone needed at least 2-fold expansion over unstimulated cells and a minimum CFSE-low frequency of 0.002% (template counts) or 0.001% (read counts). A clone was considered mappable if detected in the sequenced pre-transplant spleen, lymph node, or MLR CFSE-low populations of the donor or recipient. The cumulative frequency of alloreactive clones was calculated as a percentage of all sequences, weighted by copy number. TCRdb carries this immuneACCESS record with in-frame sequences only. Its versions omit some clonotypes, under half of them owing to an unresolved V gene in the studies checked, with the rest unexplained. The V and J calls and clone size come from that table; D and trimming were worked out from the DNA. The sample has 75,000 to 100,000 clones on record, 90% of them singletons. Of the sample, approximately 16% is held by the ten largest clones.

The rearrangement combines TRBV2 with TRBJ2-3, with no reliable assignment of the D segment. The sequence came from a human patient who received an intestinal transplant, so some T cells may come from the graft donor. The sample here was PBMCs, taken roughly 410 days after intestinal transplant. The CDR3 reads CASSGNIRWYF. The sequence in DNA is TGTGCCAGCAGTGGGAACATACGGTGGTATTTT.